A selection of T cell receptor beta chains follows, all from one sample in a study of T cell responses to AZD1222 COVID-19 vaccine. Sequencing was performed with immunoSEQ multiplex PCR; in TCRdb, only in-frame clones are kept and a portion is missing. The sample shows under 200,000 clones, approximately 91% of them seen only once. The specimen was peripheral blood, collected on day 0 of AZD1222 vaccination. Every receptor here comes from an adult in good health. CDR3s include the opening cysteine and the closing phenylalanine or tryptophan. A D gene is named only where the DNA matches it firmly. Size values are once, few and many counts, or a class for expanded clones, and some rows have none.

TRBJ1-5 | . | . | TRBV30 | CAWIKKGESSNQPQHF | TGTGCCTGGATCAAGAAGGGGGAGAGCAGCAATCAGCCCCAGCATTTT
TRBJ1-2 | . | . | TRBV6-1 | CASSEPTGGGGINYGYTF | TGTGCCAGCAGTGAACCCACAGGCGGTGGGGGGATTAACTATGGCTACACCTTC
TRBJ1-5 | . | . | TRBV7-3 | CASSLIFRWGGNQPQHF | TGTGCCAGCAGCTTAATCTTTAGGTGGGGGGGCAATCAGCCCCAGCATTTT
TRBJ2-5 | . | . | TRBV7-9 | CASRRDGSGVETQYF | TGTGCCAGCAGACGAGATGGGTCGGGAGTGGAGACCCAGTACTTC
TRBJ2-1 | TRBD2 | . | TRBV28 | CASTAGSSYNEQFF | TGTGCCAGCACAGCGGGGAGCTCCTACAATGAGCAGTTCTTC
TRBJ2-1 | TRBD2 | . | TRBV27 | CASSMTSVSGLNEQFF | TGTGCCAGCAGCATGACCTCGGTTAGCGGGCTCAATGAGCAGTTCTTC
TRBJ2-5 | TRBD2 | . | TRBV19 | CASSPQGGRAETQYF | TGTGCCAGTAGTCCTCAGGGCGGGAGGGCAGAGACCCAGTACTTC
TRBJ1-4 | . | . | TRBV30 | CAWSVTGRGGEKLFF | TGTGCCTGGAGTGTAACAGGGAGGGGAGGAGAAAAACTGTTTTTT
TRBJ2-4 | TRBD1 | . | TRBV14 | CASSLSDRVAKNIQYF | TGTGCCAGCAGCCTCTCGGACAGGGTGGCCAAAAACATTCAGTACTTC
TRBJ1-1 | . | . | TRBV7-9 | CASSLALTGVGTEAFF | TGTGCCAGCAGCTTAGCGCTTACGGGGGTAGGCACTGAAGCTTTCTTT
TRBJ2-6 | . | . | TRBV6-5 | CASSYLPSGANVLTF | TGTGCCAGCAGTTACCTGCCCTCTGGGGCCAACGTCCTGACTTTC
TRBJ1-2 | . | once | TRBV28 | CASLSLGNYGYTF | TGTGCCAGTCTCTCCCTAGGTAACTATGGCTACACCTTC
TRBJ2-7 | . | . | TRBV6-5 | CASTPGASSYEQYF | TGTGCCAGCACTCCAGGTGCAAGCTCCTACGAGCAGTACTTC
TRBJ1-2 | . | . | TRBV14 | CASSQVNTFAYGYTF | TGTGCCAGCAGCCAAGTTAACACCTTTGCCTATGGCTACACCTTC
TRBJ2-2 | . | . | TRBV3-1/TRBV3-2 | CASSQAGGISTGELFF | TGTGCCAGCAGCCAAGCAGGAGGCATTTCCACCGGGGAGCTGTTTTTT
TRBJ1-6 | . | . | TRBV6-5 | CASSQGDSPLHF | TGTGCCAGCTCACAGGGTGACTCACCCCTCCACTTT
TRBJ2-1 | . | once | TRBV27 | CASSPFGGLSYNEQFF | TGTGCCAGCAGTCCCTTCGGGGGGCTCTCCTACAATGAGCAGTTCTTC
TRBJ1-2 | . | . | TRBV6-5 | CASSYRGLNYGYTF | TGTGCCAGCAGTTACAGGGGCCTCAACTATGGCTACACCTTC
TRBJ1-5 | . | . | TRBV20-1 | CSASSGLGVNQPQHF | TGCAGTGCTAGTTCGGGGCTCGGGGTCAATCAGCCCCAGCATTTT
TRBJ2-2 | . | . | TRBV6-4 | CASTIQPNTGELFF | TGTGCCAGCACGATTCAGCCTAACACCGGGGAGCTGTTTTTT
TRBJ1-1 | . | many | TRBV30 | CAWSVAGPNTEAFF | TGTGCCTGGAGTGTAGCGGGGCCTAACACTGAAGCTTTCTTT
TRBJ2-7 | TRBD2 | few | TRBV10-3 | CAISEQAGAYEQYF | TGTGCCATCAGTGAGCAAGCGGGAGCCTACGAGCAGTACTTC
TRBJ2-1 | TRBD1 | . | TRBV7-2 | CASSPGTVSNEQFF | TGTGCCAGCAGCCCCGGGACAGTGTCAAATGAGCAGTTCTTC
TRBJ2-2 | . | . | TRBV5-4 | CASAPGRNTGELFF | TGTGCCAGCGCTCCGGGGCGGAACACCGGGGAGCTGTTTTTT
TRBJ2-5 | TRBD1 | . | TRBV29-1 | CSGHPGTAQETQYF | TGCAGCGGGCACCCAGGGACAGCCCAAGAGACCCAGTACTTC
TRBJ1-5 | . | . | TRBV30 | CAWRAGAYSNQPQHF | TGTGCCTGGAGGGCCGGGGCCTATAGCAATCAGCCCCAGCATTTT
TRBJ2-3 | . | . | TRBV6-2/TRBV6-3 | CASSYPPRGEDTQYF | TGTGCCAGCAGTTACCCCCCTCGGGGAGAAGATACGCAGTATTTT
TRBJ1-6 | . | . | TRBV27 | CASRQGTYNSPLHF | TGTGCCAGCAGACAGGGAACCTATAATTCACCCCTCCACTTT
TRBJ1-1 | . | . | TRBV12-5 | CASGLRRRGRNMNTEAFF | TGTGCTAGTGGTCTGCGGAGACGGGGCCGCAATATGAACACTGAAGCTTTCTTT
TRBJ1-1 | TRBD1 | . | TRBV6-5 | CALGGRSGYTEAFF | TGTGCCCTAGGGGGCAGGAGCGGATACACTGAAGCTTTCTTT
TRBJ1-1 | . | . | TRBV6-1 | CASSELRRNTEAFF | TGTGCCAGCAGTGAATTACGTCGGAACACTGAAGCTTTCTTT
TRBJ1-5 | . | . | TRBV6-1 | CASSEASGPNQPQHF | TGTGCCAGCAGTGAAGCGTCGGGACCAAATCAGCCCCAGCATTTT
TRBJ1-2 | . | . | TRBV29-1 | CSVENRDYGYTF | TGCAGCGTTGAAAACAGGGATTATGGCTACACCTTC
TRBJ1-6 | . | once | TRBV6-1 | CASSDGGNRRSPLHF | TGTGCCAGCAGTGATGGTGGAAATCGCCGCTCACCCCTCCACTTT
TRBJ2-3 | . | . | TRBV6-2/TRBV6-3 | CASSSGADTQYF | TGTGCCAGCAGTTCAGGGGCAGATACGCAGTATTTT
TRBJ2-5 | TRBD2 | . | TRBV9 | CASSTGLAGETQYF | TGTGCCAGCAGCACCGGACTAGCGGGAGAGACCCAGTACTTC
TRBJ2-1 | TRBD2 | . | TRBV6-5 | CVAGGYNEQFF | TGTGTCGCGGGGGGCTACAATGAGCAGTTCTTC
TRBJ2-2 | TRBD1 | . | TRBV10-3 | CAIRLDRGNTGELFF | TGTGCCATCAGATTGGACAGGGGTAACACCGGGGAGCTGTTTTTT
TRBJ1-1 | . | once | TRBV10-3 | CAISRSATEAFF | TGTGCCATCAGTCGGAGCGCCACTGAAGCTTTCTTT
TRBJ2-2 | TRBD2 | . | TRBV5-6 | CASSSGGTSVNTGELFF | TGTGCCAGCAGCTCCGGGGGGACTAGCGTCAACACCGGGGAGCTGTTTTTT
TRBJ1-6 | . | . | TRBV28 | CASSLMRGPLHF | TGTGCCAGCAGTTTAATGCGGGGACCCCTCCACTTT
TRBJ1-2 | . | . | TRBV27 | CASLGAGRNGYTF | TGTGCCAGCCTTGGGGCCGGGAGGAATGGCTACACCTTC
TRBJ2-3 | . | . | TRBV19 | CASSISTTDTQYF | TGTGCCAGTAGTATTTCTACCACAGATACGCAGTATTTT
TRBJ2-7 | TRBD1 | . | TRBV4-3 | CASSRGTGSYEQYF | TGCGCCAGCAGCCGAGGGACAGGGTCCTACGAGCAGTACTTC
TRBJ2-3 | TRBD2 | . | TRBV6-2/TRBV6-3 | CASSGLAGKGTQYF | TGTGCCAGCAGTGGACTAGCGGGGAAGGGTACGCAGTATTTT
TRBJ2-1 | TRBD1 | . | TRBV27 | CASSLQGAWNEQFF | TGTGCCAGCAGTTTACAGGGGGCGTGGAATGAGCAGTTCTTC
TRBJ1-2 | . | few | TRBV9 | CASSVEGGQFLYGYTF | TGTGCCAGCAGCGTAGAGGGTGGACAGTTTCTCTATGGCTACACCTTC
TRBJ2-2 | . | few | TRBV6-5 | CASSSDNTGELFF | TGTGCCAGCAGTAGCGACAACACCGGGGAGCTGTTTTTT
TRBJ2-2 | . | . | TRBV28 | CASSLEGGELFF | TGTGCCAGCAGTTTGGAGGGGGGGGAGCTGTTTTTT
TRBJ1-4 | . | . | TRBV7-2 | CASSRTGGSSEKLFF | TGTGCCAGCAGCCGGACTGGGGGCTCAAGTGAAAAACTGTTTTTT
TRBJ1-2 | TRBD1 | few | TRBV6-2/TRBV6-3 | CASSYPGQAGYGYTF | TGTGCCAGCAGTTATCCGGGACAGGCTGGCTATGGCTACACCTTC
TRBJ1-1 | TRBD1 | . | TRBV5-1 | CASSEGTGAPNTEAFF | TGCGCCAGCAGCGAGGGGACAGGGGCCCCGAACACTGAAGCTTTCTTT
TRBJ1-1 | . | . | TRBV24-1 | CATRGLNTEAFF | TGTGCCACCAGGGGATTGAACACTGAAGCTTTCTTT